A selection of T cell receptor beta chains follows, all from one sample in a study of blood T cell repertoires in COVID-19. The assay was immunoSEQ multiplex PCR, and TCRdb's table has in-frame clones only and misses some. The sample includes over 350,000 clones, 88% of them seen just once. The sequenced material came from PBMCs or T cells enriched from blood (not recorded which). The origin of the receptors is a woman aged 25 to 39 with acute COVID-19. Each CDR3 is given with its conserved first and last residue. Each record gives: J gene, clone size, D gene, V gene, CDR3 DNA, CDR3 protein. A D gene is named only where the DNA matches it firmly. The size of a clone is reported for some rows only, either as once, few or many, or as a class for expanded clones.

TRBJ2-2,NA,NA,TRBV27,TGTGCCAGCAGTTTAATCAAGGGGTACACCGGGGAGCTGTTTTTT,CASSLIKGYTGELFF
TRBJ1-1,NA,TRBD1,TRBV6-2/TRBV6-3,TGTGCCAGCAGTTTTTCGACAGGGGTTAAGGCCACTGAAGCTTTCTTT,CASSFSTGVKATEAFF
TRBJ2-1,once,NA,TRBV6-5,TGTGCCAGCACCACTACTGAGTACAATGAGCAGTTCTTC,CASTTTEYNEQFF
TRBJ2-3,NA,TRBD2,TRBV2,TGTGCCACCAGACTAGCAGTCGTCACAGATACGCAGTATTTT,CATRLAVVTDTQYF
TRBJ1-5,NA,NA,TRBV6-1,TGTGCCAGCAGTGAGGTAACGGGTGTCTATAGCAATCAGCCCCAGCATTTT,CASSEVTGVYSNQPQHF
TRBJ2-7,NA,TRBD2,TRBV19,TGTGCCAGTAGTATCGGGCTAGCGGGTTACGAGCAGTACTTC,CASSIGLAGYEQYF
TRBJ1-5,NA,NA,TRBV6-2/TRBV6-3,TGTGCCAGCAGTTCCAAGGGGCAGGCACGATTAGGAGGGAAGCCCCAGCATTTT,CASSSKGQARLGGKPQHF
TRBJ1-2,NA,TRBD1,TRBV28,TGTGCCAGCAGTTCCCCTAAAGCAGGACAGGGGACCGAACCGGGAGGCTACACCTTC,CASSSPKAGQGTEPGGYTF
TRBJ2-5,NA,NA,TRBV27,TGTGCCAGCAGTTTAAGAGACAGGGGAGGGGAGACCCAGTACTTC,CASSLRDRGGETQYF
TRBJ2-2,NA,NA,TRBV2,TGTGCCAGCAGTGGCAGGGGACCAAACACCGGGGAGCTGTTTTTT,CASSGRGPNTGELFF
TRBJ1-1,NA,TRBD1,TRBV5-5,TGTGCCAGCGGTCGCTTGCAGGGGGAGACTGAAGCTTTCTTT,CASGRLQGETEAFF
TRBJ1-1,NA,TRBD1,TRBV19,TGTGCCAGTGGGGTCGGGACAGGTGAAGCTTTCTTT,CASGVGTGEAFF
TRBJ2-1,NA,NA,TRBV5-1,TGCGCCAGCAGCTTCGGGCGGGGAGACAATGAGCAGTTCTTC,CASSFGRGDNEQFF
TRBJ2-7,NA,TRBD1,TRBV30,TGTGCCTGGAGGGGGCAGGGGGCGGTGGACGAGCAGTACTTC,CAWRGQGAVDEQYF
TRBJ2-2,NA,TRBD2,TRBV19,TGTGCCAGTAGATTCTCCGGGGGGACCGGGGAGCTGTTTTTT,CASRFSGGTGELFF
TRBJ1-2,few,TRBD1,TRBV5-1,TGCGCCAGCAGCTTGGGATCATCGGGACAGGGAGTTGGCTACACCTTC,CASSLGSSGQGVGYTF
TRBJ2-7,NA,TRBD2,TRBV4-2,TGTGCCAGCAGCCGGATGTCCGGGACTAGCGCCTACGAGCAGTACTTC,CASSRMSGTSAYEQYF
TRBJ2-1,once,TRBD2,TRBV7-2,TGTGCCAGCAGCTTAGGTCTAGCGGGCTACAATGAGCAGTTCTTC,CASSLGLAGYNEQFF
TRBJ2-1,NA,NA,TRBV7-3,TGTGCCAGCAGCTTACTAGATGGCAATGAGCAGTTCTTC,CASSLLDGNEQFF
TRBJ1-1,NA,TRBD1,TRBV5-1,TGCGCCAGCAGCTTGGGGAAAGTAGGGGGCAGGAATACTGAAGCTTTCTTT,CASSLGKVGGRNTEAFF
TRBJ2-7,NA,NA,TRBV5-1,TGCGCCAGCAGCTTGGCCCAGGTCTCCTACGAGCAGTACTTC,CASSLAQVSYEQYF
TRBJ2-7,medium-sized,TRBD2,TRBV2,TGTGCCAGCAGTGATGAAGGTGGTAGCGGGGGCTCCTACGAGCAGTACTTC,CASSDEGGSGGSYEQYF
TRBJ2-2,NA,NA,TRBV7-9,TGTGCCAGCAGCTTATCTTCGGTGGCCGGGGAGCTGTTTTTT,CASSLSSVAGELFF
TRBJ1-6,once,NA,TRBV27,TGTGCCAGCAGTTCGCCGAGCTCCTATAATTCACCCCTCCACTTT,CASSSPSSYNSPLHF